The 27 T cell receptor beta chains below were found in one sample sequenced in a study of identifying expanded T cells in peripheral blood. Clones were read by immunoSEQ multiplex PCR, and TCRdb kept only the in-frame ones, dropping some. The sample lists around 81,000 clones; 85% were seen once. The sequenced sample was blood. These TCRs come from a person between 18 and 75 years old in good health.

The chain has TRBV6-1 and TRBJ2-4; tentatively, D is TRBD1 or TRBD2 (6 bases each). CDR3 length: 15 residues. The germline V and J ends were trimmed by 2 bases and 2 bases, with 10 bases remaining between them. Germline V lookup: CDR1 MNHNS, CDR2 SASEGT. As DNA, the CDR3 is TGTGCCAGCAGTGAATTAGGGGGGACCAAAAACATTCAGTACTTC. Translation gives CASSELGGTKNIQYF.

Only one count was recorded for this clone. The chain has TRBV15 and TRBJ2-7, with TRBD1 matching 7 bases. Germline CDR1 is LNHNV and CDR2 is YYDKDF (reference sequence). Trimming cost V 1 base and J 6 bases; bases outside gene matches: 6. This CDR3 comprises 14 residues. This CDR3 reads CATSRATGAREQYF. CDR3 sequence (DNA): TGTGCCACCAGCAGAGCAACAGGGGCGCGCGAGCAGTACTTC. Complete variable domain (other parts from reference TRBV15 and TRBJ2-7): DAMVIQNPRYQVTQFGKPVTLSCSQTLNHNVMYWYQQKSSQAPKLLFHYYDKDFNNEADTPDNFQSRRPNTSFCFLDIRSPGLGDTAMYLCATSRATGAREQYFGPGTRLTVT.

This chain links TRBV5-6 with TRBJ2-7; D is possibly TRBD1 (5 bases). Germline CDR1 reads SGHDT; CDR2 reads YYEEEE. CDR3 length equals 14 residues. The V gene lost 3 bases and the J gene lost 5 bases, with 15 bases spanning the gap. The chain's CDR3 is CASSSRDLSDEQYF. DNA for the CDR3: TGTGCCAGCAGCTCCAGGGATTTGTCCGACGAGCAGTACTTC. Full variable domain (remainder filled in from reference TRBV5-6 and TRBJ2-7): DAGVTQSPTHLIKTRGQQVTLRCSPKSGHDTVSWYQQALGQGPQFIFQYYEEEERQRGNFPDRFSGHQFPNYSSELNVNALLLGDSALYLCASSSRDLSDEQYFGPGTRLTVT.

For the CDR3, the DNA is TGTGCCAGCAGCTTAAGGGCGGGGACCTATAATTCACCCCTCCACTTT. Translated: CASSLRAGTYNSPLHF. The chain combines TRBV7-2 with TRBJ1-6, with D unresolved. This CDR3 region has 16 residues. The germline gives CDR1 SGHTA, CDR2 FQGNSA. The V end lost 2 bases, the J end lost 2 bases, and 10 bases lay between the germline ends.

The CDR3 loop reads CASGARADTQYF. The CDR3 DNA follows: TGTGCTAGTGGTGCGCGGGCAGATACGCAGTATTTT. The chain combines TRBV12-5 with TRBJ2-3; perhaps TRBD2 as D (5 bases). With 5 bases removed from V and 4 bases from J, the gap between germline ends came to 7 bases. CDR1 and CDR2 from the germline V gene are LGHNT and FRNRAP. CDR3 size: 12 residues.

This clone was counted only a few times. The rearrangement links TRBV7-9 to TRBJ1-2; TRBD1 matches 8 bases. Germline CDR1 reads SEHNR; CDR2 reads FQNEAQ (reference sequence). V lost 4 bases to trimming and J lost 3 bases; unmatched junction nucleotides: 1. The CDR3 spans 13 residues. As DNA, the CDR3 is TGTGCCAGCAGCTCGACAGGGGACTATGGCTACACCTTC. Residues: CASSSTGDYGYTF.

V is TRBV6-1 and J is TRBJ1-2, with unresolved D. The V end was cut by 0 bases, the J end by 4 bases, with 21 bases between. Germline V gene data show CDR1 as MNHNS and CDR2 as SASEGT. This CDR3 is built from 18 residues. This chain's CDR3 is CASSEAWGALGSIYGYTF. CDR3 DNA sequence: TGTGCCAGCAGTGAAGCCTGGGGAGCGTTGGGCTCGATCTATGGCTACACCTTC.

This chain uses TRBV13 with TRBJ2-5; tentatively, D is TRBD1 or TRBD2 (5 bases each). This CDR3 contains 16 residues. Trimming shortened V by 2 bases and J by 7 bases, and 20 bases separated the two germline ends. Germline CDR1 PRHDT, CDR2 FYEKMQ (reference sequence). CDR3 residues: CASSLRWDGAWATQYF. CDR3 in DNA: TGTGCCAGCAGCTTACGTTGGGACGGAGCTTGGGCGACCCAGTACTTC.

The chain has TRBV11-2 and TRBJ1-3; D gene ambiguous. The CDR3 consists of 13 residues. V was shortened by 0 bases and J by 4 bases, with 4 bases between the two germline ends. Per germline, CDR1 SGHAT and CDR2 FQNNGV. CDR3 amino acids: CASSLEQGNTIYF. CDR3 bases: TGTGCCAGCAGCTTAGAACAGGGAAACACCATATATTTT.

The chain uses TRBV6-5 and TRBJ2-2, with a possible D match to TRBD1 (6 bases). The V end was cut by 11 bases, the J end by 0 bases, with 10 bases between. Germline values: CDR1 MNHEY, CDR2 SVGAGI. This CDR3 spans 13 amino acids. CDR3 nucleotides: TGTGCCGGCCGGGACACGAACACCGGGGAGCTGTTTTTT. As protein: CAGRDTNTGELFF.

The chain joins TRBV18 to TRBJ2-3, with TRBD2 matching over 12 bases. The CDR3 spans 15 residues. The germline V gene has CDR1 KGHSH and CDR2 LQKENI. Losses at the gene ends were 3 bases for V and 3 bases for J; bases not matched to a gene: 1. The CDR3 here is CASSPTSGGTDTQYF. The CDR3 coding sequence is TGTGCCAGCTCACCTACTAGCGGGGGGACAGATACGCAGTATTTT.

The J gene is TRBJ1-2, the V gene TRBV6-5; weak D call: TRBD1 (5 bases). Trimming removed 8 bases at V and 7 bases at J, with 14 bases between. The germline gives CDR1 MNHEY, CDR2 SVGAGI. The CDR3 extends over 12 amino acids. The chain's CDR3 is CASRDGPLGYTF. CDR3 in DNA: TGTGCCAGCCGGGACGGGCCCCTTGGCTACACCTTC.

V gene TRBV7-9 combines with J gene TRBJ2-2, with TRBD1 matching 8 bases. This CDR3 region has 15 residues. CDR1 SEHNR and CDR2 FQNEAQ come from the germline V gene (reference sequence). Trimming took 2 bases from V and 2 from J; bases not matched to a gene: 1. CDR3 DNA: TGTGCCAGCAGCTTACAGGGGGCTAACACCGGGGAGCTGTTTTTT. As protein: CASSLQGANTGELFF.

This chain uses TRBV19 with TRBJ1-2; 7 bases are shared with TRBD1. Per the germline V gene, CDR1 is LNHDA and CDR2 is SQIVND (reference sequence). The CDR3 is 15 residues long. With V trimmed by 5 bases and J by 5 bases, 11 bases remained unmatched. Here the CDR3 reads CASSSGGAGGYGYTF. As DNA, the CDR3 is TGTGCCAGTAGTTCTGGCGGGGCAGGGGGATATGGCTACACCTTC.

The chain couples TRBV29-1 to TRBJ1-1; D ambiguous. V lost 3 bases and J lost 5, with 13 bases in between. The CDR3 has 13 amino acids. The germline V gene encodes CDR1 SQVTM and CDR2 ANQGSEA. The DNA for the CDR3 is TGCAGCGTTGATGGGGTTTTAGTAACTGAAGCTTTCTTT. It yields the protein CSVDGVLVTEAFF. The full variable domain, rest sourced from reference TRBV29-1 and TRBJ1-1, is SAVISQKPSRDICQRGTSLTIQCQVDSQVTMMFWYRQQPGQSLTLIATANQGSEATYESGFVIDKFPISRPNLTFSTLTVSNMSPEDSSIYLCSVDGVLVTEAFFGQGTRLTVV.

The chain combines TRBV18 with TRBJ1-2, with D hard to call. Germline CDR1 KGHSH, CDR2 LQKENI. With 3 bases removed from V and 4 bases from J, the gap between germline ends came to 6 bases. The CDR3 runs 12 residues. CDR3 amino acids: CASSPDGYGYTF. CDR3 in DNA: TGTGCCAGCTCACCCGACGGCTATGGCTACACCTTC. Filled out from reference TRBV18 and TRBJ1-2, the complete variable domain reads NAGVMQNPRHLVRRRGQEARLRCSPMKGHSHVYWYRQLPEEGLKFMVYLQKENIIDESGMPKERFSAEFPKEGPSILRIQQVVRGDSAAYFCASSPDGYGYTFGSGTRLTVV.

This clone appeared a few times. V usage is TRBV7-2 and J usage is TRBJ1-1, with unresolved D. The V gene lost 3 bases and the J gene lost 0 bases, with 11 bases spanning the gap. This CDR3 is 15 amino acids long. Germline-derived CDR1 and CDR2 are SGHTA and FQGNSA. This chain's CDR3 is CASSFSTGMNTEAFF. The CDR3 DNA reads as TGTGCCAGCAGCTTCTCTACGGGCATGAACACTGAAGCTTTCTTT.

V is TRBV7-2 and J is TRBJ2-7; D is ambiguous. Germline V gene sequence: CDR1 SGHTA, CDR2 FQGNSA. Trimming cost V 0 bases and J 3 bases, with 9 bases left between them. The CDR3 extends over 14 amino acids. The CDR3 here is CASSLAVRNYEQYF. Here the CDR3 DNA reads TGTGCCAGCAGCTTAGCTGTCAGAAACTACGAGCAGTACTTC.

The count of this clone is one. CDR3 in DNA: TGTGCCAGCAGCGTAGGACTTCGGCCTCCAAACATTCAGTACTTC. It yields the protein CASSVGLRPPNIQYF. The rearrangement links TRBV9 to TRBJ2-4; no definite D call. The CDR3 extends over 15 amino acids. Germline loops: CDR1 SGDLS, CDR2 YYNGEE. Trimming stripped 0 bases from V and 6 bases from J, with 13 bases between. Using reference TRBV9 and TRBJ2-4 for the parts outside the CDR3, the full variable domain is DSGVTQTPKHLITATGQRVTLRCSPRSGDLSVYWYQQSLDQGLQFLIQYYNGEERAKGNILERFSAQQFPDLHSELNLSSLELGDSALYFCASSVGLRPPNIQYFGAGTRLSVL.

The rearrangement uses TRBV7-2 and TRBJ1-6; D not resolved. This CDR3 has 14 amino acids. Germline CDR1 SGHTA, CDR2 FQGNSA. V shed 3 bases and J shed 16 bases, with 19 bases lying between them. CDR3 in DNA: TGTGCCAGCAGCTTCATTGACGGGGTACAGCAGCTCCACTTT. Translating it yields CASSFIDGVQQLHF.

V usage is TRBV6-5 and J usage is TRBJ2-2; D is uncertain. The germline gives CDR1 MNHEY, CDR2 SVGAGI. V lost 6 bases and J 6 bases, leaving 14 bases between the germline ends. This CDR3 has 14 amino acids. The CDR3 sequence is CASSRPGRAGELFF. CDR3 DNA: TGTGCCAGCAGCAGACCCGGTAGAGCCGGGGAGCTGTTTTTT.

J is TRBJ1-2 and V is TRBV4-3, with TRBD1 as a possible D gene (5 bases). The length of the CDR3 is 15 residues. Trimming pared 9 bases from V and 0 bases from J, leaving 17 bases between. The germline V gene has CDR1 LGHNA and CDR2 YSLEER. CDR3 coding DNA: TGCGCCAGACCGCACCTCGGGGCTACTAACTATGGCTACACCTTC. This encodes CARPHLGATNYGYTF.

The J gene is TRBJ1-5, the V gene TRBV7-6; D is perhaps TRBD1 (5 bases). The germline V gene encodes CDR1 SGHVS and CDR2 FNYEAQ. This CDR3 is 15 amino acids long. V dropped 1 base and J dropped 4 bases, with 11 bases sitting between them. CDR3 DNA: TGTGCCAGCAGCTTAGGACATGGGGCTAATCAGCCCCAGCATTTT. Translating gives CASSLGHGANQPQHF.

The rearrangement links TRBV18 to TRBJ1-2; tentatively, D is TRBD1 (5 bases). Trimming removed 3 bases at V and 3 bases at J, with 11 bases between. Germline V gene lookup returns CDR1 KGHSH and CDR2 LQKENI. CDR3 length: 14 amino acids. DNA for the CDR3: TGTGCCAGCTCACCCCCCGGGGGATACTATGGCTACACCTTC. Its translation is CASSPPGGYYGYTF.

The chain has TRBV18 and TRBJ2-5, with D uncertain. The ends were cut back, 6 bases at V and 1 base at J, with 9 bases in the middle. Germline lookup yields CDR1 KGHSH and CDR2 LQKENI. The CDR3 is 13 residues long. The CDR3 region is CASSSSVQETQYF. DNA for the CDR3: TGTGCCAGCTCTTCTTCGGTCCAAGAGACCCAGTACTTC.

The chain carries TRBV7-8 and TRBJ1-1; D unclear. Trimming left V 5 bases short and J 1 base short, with 17 bases between. This CDR3 comprises 16 residues. Germline lookup yields CDR1 SGHVS and CDR2 FQNEAQ. CDR3 in DNA: TGTGCCAGCAGCCCCAGTTCCGTGAAAAGGAACACTGAAGCTTTCTTT. Residues: CASSPSSVKRNTEAFF.

V and J are TRBV23-1 and TRBJ1-6; D may be TRBD1 (5 bases). TRBV23-1 qualifies as an ORF whose function is uncertain. CDR3 length equals 17 residues. With 6 bases removed from V and 9 bases from J, the gap between germline ends came to 24 bases. DNA of the CDR3: TGCGCCAGCAGAGAAGGGGTGGGACTATCGCGGGGTTCACCCCTCCACTTT. This codes for CASREGVGLSRGSPLHF.